Listed below are T cell receptor beta chains from one sample, sequenced in a study of blood T cell repertoires in COVID-19. TCRdb keeps only in-frame clones here, not all; method: immunoSEQ multiplex PCR. The data hold a few hundred thousand clones, with approximately 85% observed a single time. Specimen: peripheral blood. Every receptor here comes from a woman aged 70-85 years with acute or convalescent COVID-19. Each CDR3 is given with its conserved first and last residue. Fields, in order: clone size, J gene, D gene, V gene, CDR3 DNA, CDR3 protein. A D gene is named only where the DNA matches it firmly. Part of the rows lack a size; the others show once, few, many or a class for expanded clones.

>once|TRBJ1-1|TRBD1|TRBV5-8
TGTGCCAGCAGCTGGGACAGGGTCACTGAAGCTTTCTTT
CASSWDRVTEAFF
>.|TRBJ2-5|.|TRBV6-2/TRBV6-3
TGTGCCAGCAGTCCCTCTAGAGCAGAGACCCAGTACTTC
CASSPSRAETQYF
>.|TRBJ1-3|.|TRBV12-3/TRBV12-4
TGTGCCAGCAGTTTATCCGGAGAAAACACCATATATTTT
CASSLSGENTIYF
>.|TRBJ2-5|.|TRBV28
TGTGCCAGCAGGGGGGGGACAGGCCTGCAAGAGACCCAGTACTTC
CASRGGTGLQETQYF
>once|TRBJ2-3|TRBD2|TRBV11-2
TGTGCCAGCAGCTTACTAGCGGGGCCAGATACGCAGTATTTT
CASSLLAGPDTQYF
>.|TRBJ2-1|.|TRBV3-1/TRBV3-2
TGTGCCAGCAGCCTGCGAGGGTCCTACAATGAGCAGTTCTTC
CASSLRGSYNEQFF
>.|TRBJ2-7|.|TRBV18
TGTGCCAGCTCACCCCCCTTCGGCGAACAGAACTACGAGCAGTACTTC
CASSPPFGEQNYEQYF
>.|TRBJ2-7|TRBD2|TRBV7-2
TGTGCCAGCAGCCCCCTCCTAGCGGGGGCTGAGCAGTACTTC
CASSPLLAGAEQYF
>.|TRBJ1-2|TRBD1|TRBV3-1/TRBV3-2
TGTGCCAGCAGCCCCCTAATGGCAGGGGGCTATGGCTACACCTTC
CASSPLMAGGYGYTF
>.|TRBJ1-5|.|TRBV7-8
TGTGCCAGCAGCTTTAGGGGGGGACGGGTAAATCAGCCCCAGCATTTT
CASSFRGGRVNQPQHF
>.|TRBJ2-5|.|TRBV13
TGTGCCAGCAGCTTGCGCCCCCGGGAGACCCAGTACTTC
CASSLRPRETQYF
>.|TRBJ2-3|TRBD2|TRBV7-9
TGTGCCAGCAGCCCTTGGACTAGCGGGGGGGCATTGCGCACAGATACGCAGTATTTT
CASSPWTSGGALRTDTQYF
>.|TRBJ1-2|TRBD1|TRBV29-1
TGCAGCGTCCAAGATGGGACAGACTATGGCTACACCTTC
CSVQDGTDYGYTF
>.|TRBJ1-6|TRBD1|TRBV2
TGTGCCAGCAGTGACAGGGGGCATTCACCCCTCCACTTT
CASSDRGHSPLHF
>.|TRBJ2-5|TRBD2|TRBV6-5
TGTGCCAGCAGTTACTCGTGGGGGGAGGGGGAGACCCAGTACTTC
CASSYSWGEGETQYF
>.|TRBJ2-3|.|TRBV16
TGTGCCAGCAGCCAACAGGGGCGCACAGATACGCAGTATTTT
CASSQQGRTDTQYF
>.|TRBJ2-7|TRBD1|TRBV2
TGTGCCAGCAGTAACAGGGGGATTTCATACGAGCAGTACTTC
CASSNRGISYEQYF
>.|TRBJ2-7|.|TRBV21-1
TGTGCCAGCAGCTCTCAAGGGGACAGGGGAAGAATTGGGTTGTGCGAGCAGTACTTC
CASSSQGDRGRIGLCEQYF
>.|TRBJ2-2|.|TRBV5-4
TGTGCCAGCAGCTTGGCCGGGACATACACCGGGGAGCTGTTTTTT
CASSLAGTYTGELFF
>.|TRBJ1-5|.|TRBV19
TGTGCCAGTAGTCCCCCCCCGCGGGGCTGGGGTAGCAATCAGCCCCAGCATTTT
CASSPPPRGWGSNQPQHF
>.|TRBJ1-6|.|TRBV10-3
TGTGCCATCAGCCCCGGCGGGTCCAATTCACCCCTCCACTTT
CAISPGGSNSPLHF
>.|TRBJ1-2|TRBD1|TRBV7-8
TGTGCCAGCAGCTTAGCGCGGCAGGGGGCTCCGGGTGGGTATGGCTACACCTTC
CASSLARQGAPGGYGYTF
>.|TRBJ1-6|.|TRBV25-1
TGTGCCAGCACCTTCCGGGACTCCCTACCCCTCCACTTT
CASTFRDSLPLHF
>.|TRBJ2-2|.|TRBV2
TGTGCCAGCGGGGGCTCACCCACCGGGGAGCTGTTTTTT
CASGGSPTGELFF
>.|TRBJ1-5|.|TRBV2
TGTGCCAGCAAGGGGCAGGAGTACCAGCCCCAGCATTTT
CASKGQEYQPQHF
>.|TRBJ2-1|.|TRBV18
TGTGCCAGCTCTCGTGGACTAAACAATGAGCAGTTCTTC
CASSRGLNNEQFF
>.|TRBJ1-3|TRBD1|TRBV18
TGTGCCAGCTCACAAGTCCGGACAGGGGGAAACACCATATATTTT
CASSQVRTGGNTIYF
>.|TRBJ2-7|TRBD1|TRBV19
TGTGCCAGTAGCCGGAGGACCGGACAGGGCTACGAGCAGTACTTC
CASSRRTGQGYEQYF
>.|TRBJ1-6|TRBD1|TRBV9
TGTGCCAGCAGCGTAGCCCCTTCCGGGACAGGGAATTCACCCCTCCACTTT
CASSVAPSGTGNSPLHF
>.|TRBJ1-2|.|TRBV7-6
TGTGCCAGCAGCTTAAAGTTGCAGGACAGCGATGGCTACACCTTC
CASSLKLQDSDGYTF
>.|TRBJ1-2|TRBD1|TRBV2
TGTGCCAGCAGGCAAGAGGGGACAGGGAACTATGGCTACACCTTC
CASRQEGTGNYGYTF
>.|TRBJ2-3|.|TRBV10-3
TGTGCCATCAGTGCTGGGGCTAGCGCGAGCACAGATACGCAGTATTTT
CAISAGASASTDTQYF
>.|TRBJ1-2|.|TRBV3-1/TRBV3-2
TGTGCCAGCAGCCAAGTCTCACCGGGCTATGGCTACACCTTC
CASSQVSPGYGYTF
>.|TRBJ2-2|.|TRBV11-2
TGTGCCAGCAGCGACAGGAATGCGCACACCGGGGAGCTGTTTTTT
CASSDRNAHTGELFF
>.|TRBJ2-3|.|TRBV12-3/TRBV12-4
TGTGCCAGCAGTTTCGAAGCGAATACGCAGTATTTT
CASSFEANTQYF
>.|TRBJ2-1|.|TRBV12-3/TRBV12-4
TGTGCCAGCAGTCCCAGCTCCTACAATGAGCAGTTCTTC
CASSPSSYNEQFF
>.|TRBJ1-2|.|TRBV2
TGTGCCAGCAGTGGGGAGGGTAGCCGTTTTAACTATGGCTACACCTTC
CASSGEGSRFNYGYTF
>.|TRBJ1-1|TRBD1|TRBV24-1
TGTGCCACCAGTGATTTTTTCGGACAGGACCTCATGAACACTGAAGCTTTCTTT
CATSDFFGQDLMNTEAFF
>.|TRBJ2-5|.|TRBV18
TGTGCCAGCTCACTGTCTGGCTACCAAGAGACCCAGTACTTC
CASSLSGYQETQYF
>once|TRBJ1-3|TRBD1|TRBV19
TGTGCCAGTAGTGCCACAGGGGGTGTTTACACCATATATTTT
CASSATGGVYTIYF
>.|TRBJ1-1|TRBD1|TRBV7-9
TGTGCCAGCACCCTCGGGGCGACAGGGGGAGCTTTCTTT
CASTLGATGGAFF
>.|TRBJ1-6|.|TRBV6-1
TGTGCCAGCAGTGAAGGGGCGGCGGGGGGTAATTCACCCCTCCACTTT
CASSEGAAGGNSPLHF
>once|TRBJ2-3|.|TRBV7-3
TGTGCCAGCAGTCGACCGGGGGATGGTACGCAGTATTTT
CASSRPGDGTQYF
>once|TRBJ2-3|TRBD2|TRBV30
TGTGCCTGGAGACTCACCGGCGCGCGGGGGGAAGATACGCAGTATTTT
CAWRLTGARGEDTQYF
>.|TRBJ2-1|TRBD1|TRBV19
TGTGCCAGTAGTATAAGCCAGGGGGTCAATGAGCAGTTCTTC
CASSISQGVNEQFF
>.|TRBJ1-1|TRBD1|TRBV6-5
TGTGCCAGCAGTTATTTTGGGACAGGGGCGCAAGCTTTCTTT
CASSYFGTGAQAFF
>.|TRBJ1-1|TRBD1|TRBV2
TGTGCCAGCAAGGACAGGTCCTCGAGAGCTTTCTTT
CASKDRSSRAFF
>.|TRBJ1-1|.|TRBV6-5
TGTGCCAGCACCGGAGATACTGAAGCTTTCTTT
CASTGDTEAFF
>.|TRBJ1-2|.|TRBV7-8
TGTGCCAGCAGCTTAAGTAGGGACACCTATGGCTACACCTTC
CASSLSRDTYGYTF
>.|TRBJ1-2|.|TRBV12-3/TRBV12-4
TGTGCCAGCAGCCCCGGAGGCCCGGGGGGCTACACCTTC
CASSPGGPGGYTF
>.|TRBJ2-5|.|TRBV7-9
TGTGCCAGCGGAACACAGGGTCCGGAGACCCAGTACTTC
CASGTQGPETQYF
>.|TRBJ2-7|TRBD2|TRBV5-1
TGCGCCAGCAGCCCGCGGACTAGCGTGAACTCCTACGAGCAGTACTTC
CASSPRTSVNSYEQYF
>.|TRBJ2-3|.|TRBV7-6
TGTGCCAGCAGCTTATCGGTCGAATGGGGCCCTAACACAGATACGCAGTATTTT
CASSLSVEWGPNTDTQYF
>.|TRBJ2-1|TRBD1|TRBV7-3
TGTGCCAGCAGCGGGACAGGGGTCAATGAGCAGTTCTTC
CASSGTGVNEQFF
>.|TRBJ2-7|.|TRBV18
TGTGCCAGCTCACCCCCCTCTCAGGGGACGGGCGAGCAGTACTTC
CASSPPSQGTGEQYF
>few|TRBJ1-1|.|TRBV20-1
TGCAGTGCTCAGGAGGACACTGAAGCTTTCTTT
CSAQEDTEAFF
>.|TRBJ1-6|.|TRBV7-3
TGTGCCAGCAGCTTACAGGGTAATTCACCCCTCCACTTT
CASSLQGNSPLHF